This entry concerns a single T cell receptor beta chain. As yet, its antigen is unknown. The junction does not match germline at one end; this may be a read error. This CDR3 region has 10 residues. Germline V gene lookup returns CDR1 SGHNT and CDR2 YENEEA. The assay was immunoSEQ multiplex PCR, and TCRdb's table has in-frame clones only and misses some. The top ten hold more than 3.5% of the sample, which has roughly 32,000 clones, approximately 66% seen once. Patients in the study, people with chemo-refractory metastatic non-small-cell lung cancer, received focal radiation plus ipilimumab CTLA-4 blockade. The sample originates from a study of radiotherapy plus CTLA-4 blockade in lung cancer. Study-wide context: Overall, less than 20% of patients showed an objective response, while about 31% attained disease control.

Study-level results: In blood, TCR clones derived from the tumor expanded after radiotherapy plus ipilimumab. Interferon-beta and early blood T cell clone dynamics reportedly predicted response best.

This chain joins TRBV11-3 and TRBJ2-7; 8 bases align to TRBD1. The receptor was isolated from a human donor with non-small cell lung cancer who had stable disease on radiotherapy plus ipilimumab. The input for sequencing was peripheral blood, taken from a patient treated with radiotherapy plus ipilimumab. The CDR3 loop reads CASSRDRIDF. CDR3 coding DNA: TGTGCCAGCAGCCGGGACAGGATCGACTTC. The full variable domain, rest sourced from reference TRBV11-3 and TRBJ2-7, is EAGVVQSPRYKIIEKKQPVAFWCNPISGHNTLYWYLQNLGQGPELLIRYENEEAVDDSQLPKDRFSAERLKGVDSTLKIQPAELGDSAVYLCASSRDRIDFGPGTRLTVT.